This T cell receptor beta chain emerged from a study of tumor-infiltrating lymphocytes in glioblastoma multiforme (dated by TCRdb to the late 2010s). In the study overall: To test whether intratumoral genomic heterogeneity fosters TIL diversity, the study jointly examined somatic mutations, TIL diversity and immune response activity.

Via the germline V gene (reference sequence), CDR1 is MNHNY and CDR2 SVGAGI. The CDR3 is 13 residues long, counting both termini. The DNA shown is the 39-base CDR3, in frame from base 1. Here is what the overall study found, with its caveats: The authors noted that sorting T cells into functional subsets, which was not done in this study, would be a future improvement. Because T cells carry unequal numbers of TCR transcripts, RNA-based TCR sequencing may distort clone frequencies. Generalizability was limited because only one glioblastoma patient was included in the TCR and somatic mutation analysis.

TCRB libraries were constructed from RNA through three rounds of nested multiplex PCR following a modified ARM-PCR protocol with multiple V-beta primers and a C-beta primer. ProtoScript II Reverse Transcriptase and a C-beta primer were used to synthesize TCRB-specific cDNA from 0.4 to 0.6 ug total RNA. For the TCRB libraries, no unique molecular identifiers were described. In the third PCR, barcodes and adapters were added over around 25 cycles with Deep VentR (exo-) polymerase, and the 250-500 bp bands were then gel purified. TCRB libraries were sequenced with 250 bp paired-end reads on an Illumina HiSeq 2500. The study's own analysis went as follows. The reads were cleaned with Trimmomatic, merged with FLASH and assigned V, D and J segments with MiGEC before being analyzed in VDJtools. Repertoire diversity was measured using the Shannon-Wiener diversity index, which was calculated with VDJtools. TCRdb passed the public sequencing reads through fastp at Q25 and MiXCR, retaining productive beta sequences. Each entry is one CDR3 protein sequence, shown with its most common DNA and genes. Here the V and J calls rest on TCRdb's processing, not on the authors' analysis. For this sample the table gives roughly 15,000 distinct CDR3 sequences, of which 60% to 75% were detected only once. The ten largest clones take up roughly two fifths of the sample.

Comment on this clonotype: Its antigen is not yet known. The CDR3 end shows no conserved phenylalanine or tryptophan, and so a read error is likely.

The AllPrep DNA/RNA mini kit was used to purify genomic DNA and total RNA simultaneously from each of the nine to eleven tumor samples. All RNA had OD 260/280 ratios above 1.9 and RNA integrity numbers above 6.5. Sequenced material: brain tumor tissue. The TCR originated in a male donor with glioblastoma. Recombination linked TRBV6-6 to TRBJ2-1, with 7 bases matching TRBD1. The CDR3 corresponds to CASSTQGPGEQFS. The DNA sequence is TGCGCCAGCAGCACACAGGGGCCGGGTGAGCAGTTCTCC.